This TCR beta chain derives from a study of T cell clonotyping in hematopoietic cell transplantation. Study-level results: Broader posttransplant TCR repertoire diversity was predicted by graft donor and pretransplant recipient Inverse Simpson Index values. Few recipient clonotypes overlapped donors; over 97% were de novo at given depth. After transplant, recipient diversity fell while pathologically expanded clonotypes grew through day 180. Without cell sorting, CD4 versus CD8 contributions remain unresolved.

Produced via immunoSEQ multiplex PCR; TCRdb's table is partial and in-frame only. The sample has 27,000 or so clones, approximately 96% seen once. The CDR3 consists of 16 residues. Germline V gene lookup returns CDR1 SGDLS and CDR2 YYNGEE. The ends were cut back, 3 bases at V and 2 bases at J, with 15 bases in the middle. This clone was picked up one time. Its matching antigen is unknown. The rearrangement uses TRBV9 and TRBJ1-3; the D is unclear. The source material was peripheral blood mononuclear cells. This TCR came from a man in his fifties or sixties in good health. Some clones in this sample may be carry-over from other donors' samples. CDR3 sequence reads: CASSGPTSTTGNTIYF. The CDR3 region has the DNA TGTGCCAGCAGCGGACCGACCTCTACCACTGGAAACACCATATATTTT.